This T cell receptor beta chain is from a study of CD8 T cells in ankylosing spondylitis. This clonotype was counted only a few times. Using its own MiXCR run on the 5' RACE reads, TCRdb lists one record per CDR3 protein. Of 380,000 or so distinct CDR3 sequences listed, roughly 20% were seen once; the top ten hold about 12%. CDR1 SGHVS and CDR2 FQNEAQ come from the germline V gene. This CDR3 is built from 15 residues. J lost 2 bases, V lost 1 base, and 1 base had no gene match. The TCR comes from a male donor with ankylosing spondylitis or in good health (not recorded which). The chain joins TRBV7-8 to TRBJ2-3; TRBD2 agrees at 9 bases. The source material was blood, either unsorted or a sorted T cell fraction (not recorded which). CDR3 in DNA: TGTGCCAGCAGCTTAGAGCGGGGGGTCACAGATACGCAGTATTTT. It encodes CASSLERGVTDTQYF.